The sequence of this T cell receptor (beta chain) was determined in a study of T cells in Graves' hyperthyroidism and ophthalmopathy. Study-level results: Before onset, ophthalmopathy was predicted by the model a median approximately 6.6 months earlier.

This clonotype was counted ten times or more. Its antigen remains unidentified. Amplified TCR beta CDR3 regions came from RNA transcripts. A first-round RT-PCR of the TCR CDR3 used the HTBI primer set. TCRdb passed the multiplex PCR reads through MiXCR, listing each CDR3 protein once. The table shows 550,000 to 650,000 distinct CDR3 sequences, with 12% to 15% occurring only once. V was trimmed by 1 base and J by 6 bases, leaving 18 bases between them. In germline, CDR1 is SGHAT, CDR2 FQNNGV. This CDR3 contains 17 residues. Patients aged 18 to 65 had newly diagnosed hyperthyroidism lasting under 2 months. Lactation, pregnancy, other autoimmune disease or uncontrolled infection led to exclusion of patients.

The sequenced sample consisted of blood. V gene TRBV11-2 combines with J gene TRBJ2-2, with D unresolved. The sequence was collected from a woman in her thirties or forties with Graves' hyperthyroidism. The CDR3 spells CASSLGYVGSSSGELFF. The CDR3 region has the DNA TGTGCCAGCAGCTTAGGCTACGTGGGGTCATCGTCCGGGGAGCTGTTTTTT.